The 22 T cell receptor beta chains below were found in one sample sequenced in a study of shared clonotypes between healthy human individuals. Sequencing used immunoSEQ multiplex PCR; TCRdb keeps in-frame clones, though not all of them. Here the sample spans about 800,000 clones, 96% being singletons. The naive CD8 population came from CD45RO-negative cells selected for CCR7, without terminally differentiated effector memory CD45RA+ cells. Sequences were obtained from naive CD8+ T cells sorted from blood. The source of these receptors is a man younger than 45 in good health.

CDR3 residues: CASSIGHSNTEAFF. CDR3 nucleotide sequence: TGTGCCAGCAGCATCGGACATTCGAACACTGAAGCTTTCTTT. The gene calls are TRBV16 and TRBJ1-1, with D perhaps matching TRBD1 (5 bases). Trimming took off 5 bases at V and 1 base at J, with 11 bases between the two ends. Germline V lookup: CDR1 KGHSY, CDR2 FQNENV. CDR3 length equals 14 residues. The full variable domain, its missing parts supplied by reference TRBV16 and TRBJ1-1, is GEEVAQTPKHLVRGEGQKAKLYCAPIKGHSYVFWYQQVLKNEFKFLISFQNENVFDETGMPKERFSAKCLPNSPCSLEIQATKLEDSAVYFCASSIGHSNTEAFFGQGTRLTVV.

The chain combines TRBV5-4 with TRBJ1-2, with D perhaps matching TRBD1 (6 bases). The CDR3 has 16 amino acids. The V and J ends lost 0 bases and 1 base respectively, with 13 bases between them. The V gene's germline CDR1 is SGHNT and CDR2 YYREEE (reference sequence). The CDR3 DNA sequence: TGTGCCAGCAGCTTGGTTGCAACAGGGAGTAACTATGGCTACACCTTC. Protein product: CASSLVATGSNYGYTF.

V is TRBV5-3 and J is TRBJ2-1; a possible D gene is TRBD2 (6 bases). Being an ORF, TRBV5-3 has a function that is uncertain. The CDR3 totals 13 residues. V lost 4 bases and J lost 6, with 11 bases in between. The CDR3 DNA reads TGTGCCAGAAGCAGCGGGTCTTGCAATGAGCAGTTCTTC. It yields the protein CARSSGSCNEQFF.

The V call is TRBV19, the J call TRBJ2-7, with TRBD2 identical over 9 bases. This CDR3 contains 14 residues. Germline assignment: CDR1 LNHDA and CDR2 SQIVND (reference sequence). V gave up 6 bases and J gave up 2 bases; unmatched junction bases: 5. The CDR3 DNA is TGTGCCAGTAGCGCTAGCGGGAACACCTACGAGCAGTACTTC. Protein product: CASSASGNTYEQYF.

The CDR3 DNA reads as TGTGCCAGCAGCTTAGGCGGACTAGCGGGAGGGCCAGACTATGAGCAGTTCTTC. Amino acid sequence: CASSLGGLAGGPDYEQFF. The V gene is TRBV11-2, the J gene TRBJ2-1; 15 positions match TRBD2. The CDR3 is made up of 18 amino acids. The germline gives CDR1 SGHAT, CDR2 FQNNGV. The J segment lost 8 bases and the V segment lost 1 base, leaving 9 bases of the junction unmatched.

V usage is TRBV9 and J usage is TRBJ2-1; 9 nucleotides agree with TRBD2. CDR3 length: 16 amino acids. Per the germline V gene, CDR1 is SGDLS and CDR2 is YYNGEE. J lost 0 bases, V lost 4 bases, and 5 bases had no gene match. The CDR3 sequence is CASSKQLAGSYNEQFF. The CDR3 coding sequence is TGTGCCAGCAGCAAACAACTAGCGGGCTCCTACAATGAGCAGTTCTTC. Based on the CDR3 plus reference TRBV9 and TRBJ2-1, the full variable domain is DSGVTQTPKHLITATGQRVTLRCSPRSGDLSVYWYQQSLDQGLQFLIQYYNGEERAKGNILERFSAQQFPDLHSELNLSSLELGDSALYFCASSKQLAGSYNEQFFGPGTRLTVL.

The chain couples TRBV27 to TRBJ2-1; D is perhaps TRBD2 (6 bases). This CDR3 region has 16 residues. V was trimmed by 4 bases and J by 1 base, leaving 14 bases between them. Germline loops: CDR1 MNHEY, CDR2 SMNVEV (reference sequence). As DNA, the CDR3 is TGTGCCAGCAGTTCAACGGGGAGCGGGTCCTACAATGAGCAGTTCTTC. This encodes CASSSTGSGSYNEQFF.

The J gene is TRBJ2-7, the V gene TRBV28; D is perhaps TRBD2 (5 bases). Trimming took off 6 bases at V and 3 bases at J, with 9 bases between the two ends. There are 12 residues in the CDR3. Germline CDR1 is MDHEN and CDR2 is SYDVKM. The CDR3 sequence is CASRSADYEQYF. The CDR3 DNA follows: TGTGCCAGCAGGTCAGCGGACTACGAGCAGTACTTC. Full variable domain (outside the CDR3, taken from reference TRBV28 and TRBJ2-7): DVKVTQSSRYLVKRTGEKVFLECVQDMDHENMFWYRQDPGLGLRLIYFSYDVKMKEKGDIPEGYSVSREKKERFSLILESASTNQTSMYLCASRSADYEQYFGPGTRLTVT.

This chain uses TRBV28 with TRBJ1-2, with unresolved D. V gave up 6 bases and J gave up 4 bases, with 21 bases separating them. The V gene's germline CDR1 is MDHEN and CDR2 SYDVKM. The CDR3 has 16 residues. CDR3: CASRESSRLTAYGYTF. CDR3 bases: TGTGCCAGCAGAGAGTCATCTCGACTAACCGCCTATGGCTACACCTTC.

The chain recombines TRBV5-4 with TRBJ1-2; D is uncertain. Germline-derived CDR1 and CDR2 are SGHNT and YYREEE (reference sequence). V was cut by 0 bases and J by 5 bases, with 17 bases left in between. CDR3 length equals 16 residues. CDR3 DNA: TGTGCCAGCAGCTTGGGAGGGAACGGAGACGAGTATGGCTACACCTTC. Residues: CASSLGGNGDEYGYTF.

The chain recombines TRBV28 with TRBJ2-7; no clear D gene. V was cut by 5 bases and J by 1 base, with 12 bases left in between. The germline gives CDR1 MDHEN, CDR2 SYDVKM. The CDR3 loop spans 14 amino acids. CDR3 protein: CASSTLELSYEQYF. In DNA form, the CDR3 reads TGTGCCAGCAGTACTCTAGAATTATCCTACGAGCAGTACTTC.

The chain links TRBV11-2 to TRBJ2-5; 9 bases map to TRBD1. This CDR3 has 16 residues. V lost 0 bases, J lost 5 bases, and 7 bases stayed unmatched. Per the germline V gene, CDR1 is SGHAT and CDR2 is FQNNGV. The CDR3 is CASSLDEQGAWETQYF. The CDR3 bases are TGTGCCAGCAGCTTAGATGAACAGGGGGCGTGGGAGACCCAGTACTTC.

J is TRBJ2-7 and V is TRBV28; D call uncertain. In germline, CDR1 is MDHEN, CDR2 SYDVKM. With 4 bases removed from V and 0 bases from J, the gap between germline ends came to 13 bases. The CDR3 runs 15 residues. CDR3 loop: CASSSVHRNSYEQYF. CDR3 DNA: TGTGCCAGCAGTTCCGTACACAGAAACTCCTACGAGCAGTACTTC. Full variable domain (missing parts from reference TRBV28 and TRBJ2-7): DVKVTQSSRYLVKRTGEKVFLECVQDMDHENMFWYRQDPGLGLRLIYFSYDVKMKEKGDIPEGYSVSREKKERFSLILESASTNQTSMYLCASSSVHRNSYEQYFGPGTRLTVT.

The rearrangement uses TRBV9 and TRBJ2-2; the D gene is possibly TRBD1 (6 bases). This CDR3 is 17 amino acids long. The germline gives CDR1 SGDLS, CDR2 YYNGEE. Deletions cut 4 bases from V and 0 bases from J, with 16 bases between. The CDR3 spells CASSPQDRKANTGELFF. The CDR3 region has the DNA TGTGCCAGCAGCCCCCAAGACAGGAAGGCGAACACCGGGGAGCTGTTTTTT. Full variable domain (missing parts from reference TRBV9 and TRBJ2-2): DSGVTQTPKHLITATGQRVTLRCSPRSGDLSVYWYQQSLDQGLQFLIQYYNGEERAKGNILERFSAQQFPDLHSELNLSSLELGDSALYFCASSPQDRKANTGELFFGEGSRLTVL.

This rearrangement joins TRBV4-2 to TRBJ2-1, with 15 bases aligning to TRBD2. V trimming: 3 bases; J trimming: 8 bases; junction bases outside the gene matches: 11. Looked up from germline, CDR1 is LGHNA and CDR2 is YNFKEQ. The CDR3 loop spans 18 amino acids. The CDR3: CASSQAPGLAGGIDEQFF. For the CDR3, the DNA is TGTGCCAGCAGCCAGGCCCCGGGACTAGCGGGAGGTATTGATGAGCAGTTCTTC.

This clone is a singleton in its sample. The chain has TRBV29-1 and TRBJ2-4; D gene uncertain. This CDR3 contains 12 residues. Per the germline V gene, CDR1 is SQVTM and CDR2 is ANQGSEA. Trimming took off 8 bases at V and 3 bases at J, with 11 bases between the two ends. The CDR3 DNA is TGCAGCATCACAGAAATCAAAAACATTCAGTACTTC. Its translation is CSITEIKNIQYF.

The chain has TRBV4-1 and TRBJ2-7; weak D call: TRBD2 (6 bases). V shed 4 bases and J shed 2 bases, with 12 bases lying between them. CDR1 is MGHRA and CDR2 is YSYEKL in the germline V gene. CDR3 length equals 14 residues. CDR3 sequence reads: CASSPVGGAYEQYF. The CDR3, as DNA: TGCGCCAGCAGCCCGGTGGGGGGAGCCTACGAGCAGTACTTC.

CDR3 amino acids: CASSSSGTGGWSTEAFF. The DNA of the CDR3 is TGTGCCAGCAGTTCCTCCGGTACCGGGGGGTGGAGCACTGAAGCTTTCTTT. The chain recombines TRBV28 with TRBJ1-1; tentatively, D is TRBD1 (5 bases). Germline loops: CDR1 MDHEN, CDR2 SYDVKM. CDR3 length equals 17 residues. V dropped 4 bases and J dropped 4 bases, with 22 bases sitting between them.

The chain employs TRBV5-1 and TRBJ2-7; 9 nucleotides line up with TRBD2. CDR1 SGHRS and CDR2 YFSETQ come from the germline V gene. This CDR3 has 14 residues. With 0 bases clipped from V and 3 bases from J, the junction kept 1 base outside the gene matches. The CDR3 DNA follows: TGCGCCAGCAGCTTGGCTAGCGGGAACTACGAGCAGTACTTC. Translating it yields CASSLASGNYEQYF.

V and J are TRBV30 and TRBJ2-2; the D gene could be TRBD1 or TRBD2 (7 bases each). The CDR3 is 16 amino acids. Trimming removed 2 bases at V and 4 bases at J, with 17 bases between. Germline loops: CDR1 GTSNPN, CDR2 SVGIG (reference sequence). CDR3 amino acids: CAWSRGRDSVTGELFF. The CDR3 DNA sequence: TGTGCCTGGAGTCGGGGGAGGGACAGTGTCACCGGGGAGCTGTTTTTT.

V and J are TRBV7-8 and TRBJ1-2; possibly TRBD1 for D (5 bases). V lost 3 bases, J lost 3 bases, and 11 bases lay in between. The CDR3 covers 14 residues. Germline V gives CDR1 SGHVS, CDR2 FQNEAQ. The CDR3: CASSFSGGDYGYTF. CDR3 DNA sequence: TGTGCCAGCAGCTTTTCAGGAGGGGACTATGGCTACACCTTC.

The chain links TRBV5-4 to TRBJ2-7; 9 bases match TRBD1. The CDR3 has 14 amino acids. Germline V gene data show CDR1 as SGHNT and CDR2 as YYREEE (reference sequence). Trimming removed 2 bases from V and 4 bases from J; junction bases left unmatched: 4. CDR3 amino acids: CASSFGTGRYEQYF. DNA for the CDR3: TGTGCCAGCAGCTTTGGGACAGGGCGGTACGAGCAGTACTTC.